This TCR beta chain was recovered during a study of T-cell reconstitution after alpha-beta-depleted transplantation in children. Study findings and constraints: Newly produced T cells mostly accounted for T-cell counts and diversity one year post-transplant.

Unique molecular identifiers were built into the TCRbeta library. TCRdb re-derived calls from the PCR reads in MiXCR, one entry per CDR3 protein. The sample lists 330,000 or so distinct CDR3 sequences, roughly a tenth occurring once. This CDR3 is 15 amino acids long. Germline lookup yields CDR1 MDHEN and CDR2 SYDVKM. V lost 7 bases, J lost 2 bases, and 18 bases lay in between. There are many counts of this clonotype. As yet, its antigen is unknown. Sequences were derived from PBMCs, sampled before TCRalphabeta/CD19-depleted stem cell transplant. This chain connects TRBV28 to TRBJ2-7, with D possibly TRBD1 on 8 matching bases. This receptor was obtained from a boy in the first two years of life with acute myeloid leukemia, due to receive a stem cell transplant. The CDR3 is CASNPNRGRAYEQYF. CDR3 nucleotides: TGTGCCAGCAACCCCAACAGGGGGAGGGCCTACGAGCAGTACTTC.